Reported below is one T cell receptor (beta chain). Its antigen is unidentified. These data belong to a study of CD8 T cells in ankylosing spondylitis. The CDR3 loop spans 19 amino acids. V gave up 11 bases and J gave up 2 bases; unmatched junction bases: 23. Overall study results and limits: Clones tied to disease were said to be significantly enriched in matched ankylosing spondylitis synovial fluid. Characteristic of ankylosing spondylitis blood, it appeared, was a TCR beta motif comprising several highly homologous variants. Those disease-linked clones were CD8+; they were also relatively rare in peripheral blood.

Each CDR3 protein is one row after TCRdb ran MiXCR on the 5' RACE reads. This sample carries about 390,000 distinct CDR3 sequences, about 22% of them seen once, and the ten largest clones take about 16%. This chain connects TRBV12-3 or TRBV12-4 to TRBJ2-1, with 8 bases that match TRBD1. The TCR comes from a male donor with ankylosing spondylitis. Specimen: blood, either unsorted or a sorted T cell fraction (not recorded which). The CDR3 DNA is TGTGCCTCCCCTCGGGGGCCCCAGGGGGCTCGACTTACCTACAATGAGCAGTTCTTC. It translates to CASPRGPQGARLTYNEQFF.